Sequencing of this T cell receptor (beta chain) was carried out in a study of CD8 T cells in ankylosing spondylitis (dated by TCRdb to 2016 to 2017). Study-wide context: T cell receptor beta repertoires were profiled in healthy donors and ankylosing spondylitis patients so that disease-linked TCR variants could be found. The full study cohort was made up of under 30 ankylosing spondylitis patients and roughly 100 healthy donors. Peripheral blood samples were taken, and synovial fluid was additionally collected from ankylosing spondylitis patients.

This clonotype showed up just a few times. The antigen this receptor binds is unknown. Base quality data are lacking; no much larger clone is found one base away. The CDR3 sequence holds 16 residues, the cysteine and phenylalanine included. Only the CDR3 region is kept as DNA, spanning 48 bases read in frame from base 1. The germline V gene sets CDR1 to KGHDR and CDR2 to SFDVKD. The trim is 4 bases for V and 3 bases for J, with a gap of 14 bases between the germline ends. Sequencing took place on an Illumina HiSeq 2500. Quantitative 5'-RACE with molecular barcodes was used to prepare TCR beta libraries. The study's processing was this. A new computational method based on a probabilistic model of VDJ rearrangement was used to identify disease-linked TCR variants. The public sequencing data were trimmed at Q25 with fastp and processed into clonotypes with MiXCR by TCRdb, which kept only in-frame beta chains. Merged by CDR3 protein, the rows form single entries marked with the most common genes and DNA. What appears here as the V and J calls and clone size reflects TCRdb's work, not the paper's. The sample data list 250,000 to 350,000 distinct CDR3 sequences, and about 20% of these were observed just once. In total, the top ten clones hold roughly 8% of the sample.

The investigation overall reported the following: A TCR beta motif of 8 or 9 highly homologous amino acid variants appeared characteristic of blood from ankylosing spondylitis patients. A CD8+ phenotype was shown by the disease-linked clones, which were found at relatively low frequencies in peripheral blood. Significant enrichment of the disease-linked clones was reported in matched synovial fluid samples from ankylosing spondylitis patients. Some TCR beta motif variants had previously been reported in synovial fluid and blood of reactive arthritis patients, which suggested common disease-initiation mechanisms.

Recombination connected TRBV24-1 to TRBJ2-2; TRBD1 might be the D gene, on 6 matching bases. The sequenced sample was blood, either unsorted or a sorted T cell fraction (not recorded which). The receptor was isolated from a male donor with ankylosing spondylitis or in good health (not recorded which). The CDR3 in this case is CATSEPQGTDTGELFF. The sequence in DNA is TGTGCCACCAGTGAGCCTCAGGGGACGGACACCGGGGAGCTGTTTTTT.